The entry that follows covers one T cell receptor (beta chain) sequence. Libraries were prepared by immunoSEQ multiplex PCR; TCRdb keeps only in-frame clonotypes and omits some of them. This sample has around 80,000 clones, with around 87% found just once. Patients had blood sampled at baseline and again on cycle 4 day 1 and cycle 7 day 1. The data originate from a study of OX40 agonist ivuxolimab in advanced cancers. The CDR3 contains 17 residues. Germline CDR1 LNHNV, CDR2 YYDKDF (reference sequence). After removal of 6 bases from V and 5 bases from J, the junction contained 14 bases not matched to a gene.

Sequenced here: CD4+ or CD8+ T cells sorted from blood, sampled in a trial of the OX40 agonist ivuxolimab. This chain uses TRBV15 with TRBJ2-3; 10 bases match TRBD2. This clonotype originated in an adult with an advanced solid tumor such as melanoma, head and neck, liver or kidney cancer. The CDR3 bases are TGTGCCACCAGGAGGACTCTGAGCGGGGGGGCGAAAGATACGCAGTATTTT. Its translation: CATRRTLSGGAKDTQYF.